The present T cell receptor beta chain was sequenced within a study of blood T cell repertoires in COVID-19. Germline lookup yields CDR1 SNHLY and CDR2 FYNNEI. The CDR3 contains 15 residues. The V and J ends lost 0 bases and 4 bases respectively, with 10 bases between them. The method was immunoSEQ multiplex PCR; TCRdb's version includes in-frame clones alone and lacks a portion of them. The data contain over 250,000 clones, 70% to 90% of them seen just once; the ten biggest clones take up around 2%. This rearrangement joins TRBV2 to TRBJ2-1; D is possibly TRBD2 (5 bases). The sequenced material came from PBMCs or T cells enriched from blood (not recorded which). This clonotype was sampled from a woman aged 60-70 years in a cohort exposed to, infected with or recovered from COVID-19 (not recorded which). Here the CDR3 DNA reads TGTGCCAGCAGTGAAGCGGGAGCTCGGTACAATGAGCAGTTCTTC. This codes for CASSEAGARYNEQFF.